These 12 T cell receptor beta chains came from one sample sequenced in a study of CXCR3-negative and CXCR3-positive naive CD8 T cells. Each TRB cDNA library was prepared by 5' RACE (with UMI labels). Each CDR3 protein gets one entry in TCRdb, which reprocessed the 5' RACE reads and gives no DNA. In all, the sample yields fewer than 55,000 distinct CDR3 sequences. Material: naive CXCR3- CD8+ T cells from blood. Specified subset: CD45RO-CCR7+CD27+CD95- naive CD8+ T cells lacking CXCR3 (TNR3-). These receptors were taken from a human donor in good health. Some clones in this sample may be carry-over from other donors' samples.

The CDR3: CAFETDPLYNEQFF. The genes are TRBV7-9 and TRBJ2-1; TCRdb picks TRBD1, but there is no DNA to check that call. CDR3 size: 14 residues. Germline CDR1 SEHNR, CDR2 FQNEAQ (reference sequence).

This chain uses TRBV29-1 with TRBJ2-3; the D gene TCRdb calls, TRBD2, cannot be checked with no DNA. Germline V gene lookup returns CDR1 SQVTM and CDR2 ANQGSEA. The CDR3 is made up of 16 amino acids. CDR3 in amino acids: CRVEERTSGPTDTQYF.

The chain recombines TRBV4-2 with TRBJ2-3; TCRdb's D call, TRBD2, is unchecked because there is no DNA. Germline CDR1 LGHNA, CDR2 YNFKEQ. CDR3 length equals 16 residues. The CDR3 sequence: CASSQVAGGSTDTQYF.

This chain links TRBV15 with TRBJ2-1; TCRdb's D call, TRBD2, is unchecked because there is no DNA. The CDR3 extends over 22 amino acids. CDR1 and CDR2 from the germline V gene are LNHNV and YYDKDF (reference sequence). The chain's CDR3 is CATSRGGTDRTPGTSGYNEQFF.

The chain couples TRBV15 to TRBJ2-7. Germline assignment: CDR1 LNHNV and CDR2 YYDKDF (reference sequence). The CDR3 covers 14 residues. CDR3 residues: CATSRDGKSYEQYF.

The V and J genes are TRBV12-3 or TRBV12-4 and TRBJ2-3; checking the TCRdb D call of TRBD1 is not possible without DNA. The CDR3 sequence is 18 residues long. CDR3 region: CASSSTERTGANTDTQYF.

V usage is TRBV11-2 and J usage is TRBJ2-7. From germline, CDR1 is SGHAT and CDR2 FQNNGV. The CDR3 sequence is 13 residues long. The CDR3 is CAISLKGPHEQYF.

This chain joins TRBV7-9 and TRBJ2-7; TCRdb lists TRBD1, though no DNA is available to test this call. Germline V gene data show CDR1 as SEHNR and CDR2 as FQNEAQ (reference sequence). The CDR3 spans 13 residues. The CDR3 sequence is CASSFDRLYEQYF.

The chain links TRBV19 to TRBJ1-1. The CDR3 runs to 13 residues. CDR1 and CDR2 from the germline V gene are LNHDA and SQIVND (reference sequence). The CDR3 here is CASSETMNTEAFF.

CDR3 region: CSASDRSSYEQYF. This chain connects TRBV20-1 to TRBJ2-7. There are 13 residues in the CDR3. Germline values: CDR1 DFQATT, CDR2 SNEGSKA (reference sequence).

The rearrangement uses TRBV25-1 and TRBJ2-2; TCRdb lists TRBD1, though no DNA is available to test this call. Germline V gene data show CDR1 as MGHDK and CDR2 as SYGVNS. This CDR3 is built from 15 residues. The CDR3 loop reads CASSADRDFTGELFF. The complete variable domain, with remaining parts taken from reference TRBV25-1 and TRBJ2-2, reads EADIYQTPRYLVIGTGKKITLECSQTMGHDKMYWYQQDPGMELHLIHYSYGVNSTEKGDLSSESTVSRIRTEHFPLTLESARPSHTSQYLCASSADRDFTGELFFGEGSRLTVL.

V is TRBV9 and J is TRBJ2-2. Germline V lookup: CDR1 SGDLS, CDR2 YYNGEE. The CDR3 consists of 12 residues. The CDR3 spells CASSENTGELFF.